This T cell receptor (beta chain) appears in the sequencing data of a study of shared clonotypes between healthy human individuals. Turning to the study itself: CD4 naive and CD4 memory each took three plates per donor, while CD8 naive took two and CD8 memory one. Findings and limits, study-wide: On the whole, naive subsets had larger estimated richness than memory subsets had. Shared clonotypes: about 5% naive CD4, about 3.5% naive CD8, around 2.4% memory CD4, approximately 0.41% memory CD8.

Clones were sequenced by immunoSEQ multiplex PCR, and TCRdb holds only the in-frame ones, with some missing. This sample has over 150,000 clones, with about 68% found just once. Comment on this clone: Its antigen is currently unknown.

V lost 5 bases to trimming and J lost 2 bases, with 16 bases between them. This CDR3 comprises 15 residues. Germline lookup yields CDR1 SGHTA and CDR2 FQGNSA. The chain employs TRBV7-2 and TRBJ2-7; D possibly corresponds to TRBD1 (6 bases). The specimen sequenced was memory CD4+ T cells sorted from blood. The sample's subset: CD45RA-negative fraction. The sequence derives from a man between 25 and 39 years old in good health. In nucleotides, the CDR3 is TGTGCCAGCAGCACGCGAGGGGACAACCCCTACGAGCAGTACTTC. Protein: CASSTRGDNPYEQYF.